This T cell receptor beta chain was sequenced in a study of blood T cell repertoires in COVID-19. Study as a whole: From the United States, Italy and Spain came samples of acute and convalescent COVID-19. PBMCs, B-cell-depleted T cells, or T cells were the source of the cDNA or gDNA that made up the material.

V was shortened by 6 bases and J by 0 bases, with 14 bases between the two germline ends. The CDR3 spans 15 residues. CDR1 MDHEN and CDR2 SYDVKM come from the germline V gene. The method was immunoSEQ multiplex PCR; TCRdb's version includes in-frame clones alone and lacks a portion of them. The table shows 85,000 to 90,000 clones, with around 75% occurring only once. Material for sequencing was peripheral blood. The genes are TRBV28 and TRBJ1-1; a weak D match, TRBD1 (5 bases). The TCR originated in an elderly woman with active or convalescent COVID-19. The CDR3 here is CASSLTVLMNTEAFF. CDR3 DNA sequence: TGTGCCAGCAGCTTGACAGTCCTTATGAACACTGAAGCTTTCTTT. Together with reference TRBV28 and TRBJ1-1, the CDR3 gives the full variable domain: DVKVTQSSRYLVKRTGEKVFLECVQDMDHENMFWYRQDPGLGLRLIYFSYDVKMKEKGDIPEGYSVSREKKERFSLILESASTNQTSMYLCASSLTVLMNTEAFFGQGTRLTVV.